A single sample is the source of the 14 T cell receptor beta chains below, sequenced in a study of blood T cell repertoires in COVID-19. Clones were sequenced by immunoSEQ multiplex PCR, and TCRdb holds only the in-frame ones, with some missing. This table has around 170,000 clones, approximately 88% appearing once. What was sequenced was PBMCs or T cells enriched from blood (not recorded which). The receptors come from a woman younger than 30 who had recovered from COVID-19.

This clone was found once. The rearrangement joins TRBV7-8 to TRBJ1-5, with D unresolved. Per the germline V gene, CDR1 is SGHVS and CDR2 is FQNEAQ. This CDR3 region has 12 residues. Trimming took 3 bases from V and 5 from J, leaving 5 bases between them. CDR3 bases: TGTGCCAGCAGCTTTTCGGATCAGCCCCAGCATTTT. Translation: CASSFSDQPQHF.

J is TRBJ1-2 and V is TRBV7-2, with 7 bases matching TRBD1. The germline CDR1 and CDR2 sequences are SGHTA and FQGNSA. The CDR3 spans 15 residues. The V and J ends lost 4 bases and 1 base, in that order; junction bases with no gene match: 6. The CDR3 sequence: CASSYAGTDNYGYTF. Here the CDR3 DNA reads TGTGCCAGCAGCTATGCCGGGACAGATAACTATGGCTACACCTTC.

The chain uses TRBV6-5 and TRBJ2-5, with 8 bases aligning to TRBD1. The germline V gene has CDR1 MNHEY and CDR2 SVGAGI. V was clipped by 4 bases and J by 5 bases; unmatched bases: 6. The CDR3 loop spans 14 amino acids. CDR3 bases: TGTGCCAGCAGTTTCTCAGGGGGCGACGAGACCCAGTACTTC. Translated, it gives CASSFSGGDETQYF.

The rearrangement joins TRBV4-2 to TRBJ2-7, with TRBD2 matching 11 bases. V shed 2 bases, J shed 5 bases, and the junction held 8 bases outside the gene matches. The CDR3 spans 16 residues. CDR1 and CDR2 (germline): LGHNA, YNFKEQ. CDR3 loop: CASSQTTSGSRDEQYF. CDR3 nucleotide sequence: TGTGCCAGCAGCCAAACTACTAGCGGGAGTCGGGACGAGCAGTACTTC.

The rearrangement links TRBV7-8 to TRBJ1-4; D gene ambiguous. This CDR3 has 14 amino acids. Trimming removed 3 bases from V and 2 bases from J, with 7 bases in between. Per the germline V gene, CDR1 is SGHVS and CDR2 is FQNEAQ. In DNA form, the CDR3 reads TGTGCCAGCAGCTTCCAGGCCACTAATGAAAAACTGTTTTTT. Amino acid sequence: CASSFQATNEKLFF. The variable domain in full, with the rest retrieved from reference TRBV7-8 and TRBJ1-4, is GAGVSQSPRYKVAKRGQDVALRCDPISGHVSLFWYQQALGQGPEFLTYFQNEAQLDKSGLPSDRFFAERPEGSVSTLKIQRTQQEDSAVYLCASSFQATNEKLFFGSGTQLSVL.

DNA for the CDR3: TGTGCCAGTAGTATAGGGACAGGGGAATTAGATACGCAGTATTTT. Its protein product is CASSIGTGELDTQYF. The gene calls are TRBV19 and TRBJ2-3; 9 positions match TRBD1. Germline CDR1 and CDR2: LNHDA and SQIVND (reference sequence). The J segment lost 5 bases and the V segment lost 1 base, leaving 4 bases of the junction unmatched. This CDR3 contains 15 residues.

J is TRBJ2-7 and V is TRBV7-9; D gene ambiguous. This CDR3 is 12 amino acids long. The ends were cut back, 3 bases at V and 6 bases at J, with 9 bases in the middle. The germline V gene has CDR1 SEHNR and CDR2 FQNEAQ (reference sequence). CDR3 in amino acids: CASSFNPGEQYF. The CDR3 coding sequence is TGTGCCAGCAGCTTTAATCCGGGCGAGCAGTACTTC.

The chain is built from TRBV24-1 and TRBJ2-1; D might be TRBD2 (8 bases). Trimming removed 5 bases from V and 4 bases from J, with 26 bases in between. Germline CDR1 KGHDR, CDR2 SFDVKD. This CDR3 has 19 residues. The CDR3 is CATSGQGGTSGTSYNEQFF. CDR3 in DNA: TGTGCCACCAGTGGACAGGGTGGAACTAGCGGCACGAGTTACAATGAGCAGTTCTTC.

The V call is TRBV28, the J call TRBJ1-2; D is ambiguous. Trimming stripped 6 bases from V and 4 bases from J, with 24 bases between. This CDR3 is built from 17 residues. Per germline, CDR1 MDHEN and CDR2 SYDVKM. In DNA form, the CDR3 reads TGTGCCAGCAGAACTTTTGGCGGATTTATTGGTGGCTATGGCTACACCTTC. This sequence encodes CASRTFGGFIGGYGYTF.

The chain is built from TRBV19 and TRBJ1-2, with 8 bases aligning to TRBD1. The CDR3 has 15 residues. After removal of 3 bases from V and 3 bases from J, the junction contained 6 bases not matched to a gene. Germline V gives CDR1 LNHDA, CDR2 SQIVND (reference sequence). CDR3 DNA: TGTGCCAGTAGTATGTCTGGACAGGGATACTATGGCTACACCTTC. It yields the protein CASSMSGQGYYGYTF.

This clone has a single count. The V call is TRBV4-1, the J call TRBJ2-1; D unclear. Germline assignment: CDR1 MGHRA and CDR2 YSYEKL. V was trimmed by 0 bases and J by 10 bases, leaving 13 bases between them. The CDR3 totals 14 residues. DNA for the CDR3: TGCGCCAGCAGCCAAGATTTGGGCCCGACGGAGCAGTTCTTC. Amino acids: CASSQDLGPTEQFF.

The V and J genes are TRBV5-1 and TRBJ2-5, with 7 bases lining up with TRBD1. CDR1 and CDR2 from the germline V gene are SGHRS and YFSETQ. The CDR3 has 15 amino acids. The J segment lost 1 base and the V segment lost 6 bases, leaving 9 bases of the junction unmatched. The CDR3 sequence: CASNPRGQIQETQYF. DNA of the CDR3: TGCGCCAGCAACCCCAGGGGACAGATCCAAGAGACCCAGTACTTC.

The chain employs TRBV7-9 and TRBJ2-2; 11 nucleotides match TRBD2. J was trimmed by 0 bases and V by 5 bases; bases with no gene match: 2. Germline V gives CDR1 SEHNR, CDR2 FQNEAQ (reference sequence). The CDR3 has 16 residues. In nucleotides, the CDR3 is TGTGCCAGCAGCAGACTAGCGGGGACGAACACCGGGGAGCTGTTTTTT. Protein product: CASSRLAGTNTGELFF.

The CDR3 is CASSQGRGNTGELFF. The DNA for the CDR3 is TGTGCCAGCTCCCAAGGGCGGGGGAACACCGGGGAGCTGTTTTTT. This chain joins TRBV6-5 and TRBJ2-2; possible D gene TRBD2, 6 bases. The CDR3 runs to 15 residues. Germline loops: CDR1 MNHEY, CDR2 SVGAGI. Trimming pared 8 bases from V and 1 base from J, leaving 14 bases between.